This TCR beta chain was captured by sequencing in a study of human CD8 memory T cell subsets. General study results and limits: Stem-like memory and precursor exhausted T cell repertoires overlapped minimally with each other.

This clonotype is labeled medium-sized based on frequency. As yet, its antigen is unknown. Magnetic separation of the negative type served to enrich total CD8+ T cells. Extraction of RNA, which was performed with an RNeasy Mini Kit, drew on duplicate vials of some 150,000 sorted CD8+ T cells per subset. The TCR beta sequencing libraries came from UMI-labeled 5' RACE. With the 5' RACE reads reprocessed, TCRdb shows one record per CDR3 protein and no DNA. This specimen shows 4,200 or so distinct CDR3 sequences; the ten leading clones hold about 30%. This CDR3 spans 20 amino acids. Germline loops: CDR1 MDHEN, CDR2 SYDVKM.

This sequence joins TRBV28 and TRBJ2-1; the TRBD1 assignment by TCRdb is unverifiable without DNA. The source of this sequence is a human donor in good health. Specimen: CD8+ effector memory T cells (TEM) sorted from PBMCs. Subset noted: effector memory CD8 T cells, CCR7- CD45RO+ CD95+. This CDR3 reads CASSTPIGRRSDFSYNEQFF.